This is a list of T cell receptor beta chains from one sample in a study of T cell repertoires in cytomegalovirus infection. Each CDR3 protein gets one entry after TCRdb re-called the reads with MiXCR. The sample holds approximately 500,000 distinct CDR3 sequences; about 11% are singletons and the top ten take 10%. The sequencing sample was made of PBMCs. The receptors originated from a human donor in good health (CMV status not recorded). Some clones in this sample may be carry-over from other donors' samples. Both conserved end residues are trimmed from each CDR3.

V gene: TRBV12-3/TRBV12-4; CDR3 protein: ASSLGQGLYEQY
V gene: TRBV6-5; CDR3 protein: ASSSLKGARGNTEAF
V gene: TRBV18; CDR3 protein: ASSPTGRGGSEAF
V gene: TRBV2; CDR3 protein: ASRGTRRGEQY
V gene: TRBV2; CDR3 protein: AGLNGIGAKNIQY
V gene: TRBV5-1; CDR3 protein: ASSSGTSSYNSPLH
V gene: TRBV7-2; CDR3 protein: ASSYDLNPREQY
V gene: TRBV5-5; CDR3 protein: ASSSGVETQY
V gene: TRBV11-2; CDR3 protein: ASSLGGGGGELF
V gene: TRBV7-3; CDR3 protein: ASSLMGGPNEKLF
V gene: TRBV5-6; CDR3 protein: ASSFTDRGPGYT
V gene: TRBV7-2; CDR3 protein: ASSLTGVDTQY
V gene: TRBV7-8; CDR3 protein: ASSLAPSQPQH
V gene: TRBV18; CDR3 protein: ASSPDTLNTGELF
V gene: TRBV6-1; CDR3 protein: ASRVRTEAF
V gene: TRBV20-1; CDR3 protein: SAPTGGEQSQH
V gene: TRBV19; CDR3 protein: ASSPLGQGINQPQH
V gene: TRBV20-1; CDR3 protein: SVLREPPLTDTQY
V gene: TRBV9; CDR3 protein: ASSATGTSNYEQY
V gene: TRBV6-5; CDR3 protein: ASSYAVGNSYNEQF
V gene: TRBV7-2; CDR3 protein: ASSLEPGSNQPQH
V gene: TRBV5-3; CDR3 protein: ASSYSVSGTGGLLHGSETQY
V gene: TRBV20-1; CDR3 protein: SAKGQGKQGYT
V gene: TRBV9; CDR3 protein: ASSVDDTQY
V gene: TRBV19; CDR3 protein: ASRTPPGTGDQPQH
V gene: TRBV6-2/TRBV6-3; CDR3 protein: ASSSPSGGAETQY
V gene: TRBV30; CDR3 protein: AWTRDNYNEQF
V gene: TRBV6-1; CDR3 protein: ASSEEWEQGYEQY
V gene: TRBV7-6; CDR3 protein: ASSPSTGVGETQY
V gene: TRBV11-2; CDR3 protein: ASSQGQGSSYGYT
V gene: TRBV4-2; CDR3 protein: ASSQEGAGGPYNEQF
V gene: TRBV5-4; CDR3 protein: ASSSWTGGYNEQF
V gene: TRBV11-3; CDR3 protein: ASSKGQGPTYNEQF
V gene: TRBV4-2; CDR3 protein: ASSQGETSGRPIYNEQF
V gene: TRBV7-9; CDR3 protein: AEQLTVFGGSSYNEQF
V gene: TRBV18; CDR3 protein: ASSPLEVTQNTEAF
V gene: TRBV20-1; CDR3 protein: SARDGTSGTDTQY
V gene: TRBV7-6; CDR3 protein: ASSLERYGVVGNTIY
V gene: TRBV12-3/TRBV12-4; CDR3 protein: ASRQRGTWLRDTQY
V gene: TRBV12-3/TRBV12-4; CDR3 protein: ASTLGSDTQY
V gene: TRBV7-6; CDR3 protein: ASSFRGTGSGNEQF
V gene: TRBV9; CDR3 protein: ASSPFGGAETQY
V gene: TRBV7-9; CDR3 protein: ASSVLPGQGFYEQY
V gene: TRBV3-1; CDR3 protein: ASSQSPDTQY
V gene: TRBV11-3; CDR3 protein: ASSAGGGTGELF
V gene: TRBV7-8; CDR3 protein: ASSLGTGGGNTEAF
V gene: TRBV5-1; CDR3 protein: ASSQTTAGRSKNIQY
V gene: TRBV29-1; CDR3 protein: SGEGGREKINEQF
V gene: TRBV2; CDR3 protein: ASWGTGDSGTEAF
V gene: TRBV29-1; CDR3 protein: SVEVMAGTGTYEQY
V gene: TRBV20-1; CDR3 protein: SASGTAYGYT
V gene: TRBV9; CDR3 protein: ASSSREYEQY
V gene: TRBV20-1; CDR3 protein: SARGRRVQQETQY
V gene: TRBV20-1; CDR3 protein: SAGRGDVSNQPQH